The 32 T cell receptor beta chains below all came from one sample that was sequenced in a study of T cells in Graves' hyperthyroidism and ophthalmopathy. What was amplified from RNA transcripts were TCR beta CDR3 regions. HTBI primers were used for first-round RT-PCR of the TCR CDR3. TCRdb analysed the multiplex PCR reads with MiXCR anew, one entry per CDR3 protein. The table shows approximately 430,000 distinct CDR3 sequences, with around a sixth occurring only once. The sample was blood. The receptors were gathered from a woman younger than 35 with Graves' hyperthyroidism.

This clonotype was seen many times. The gene calls are TRBV12-3 or TRBV12-4 and TRBJ2-3; tentatively, D is TRBD1 (6 bases). V lost 4 bases, J lost 1 base, and 15 bases lay in between. This CDR3 region has 16 residues. The CDR3 DNA sequence: TGTGCCAGCAGTTGGGGCAGGGGAAAGGGCACAGATACGCAGTATTTT. Its translation is CASSWGRGKGTDTQYF.

The V call is TRBV20-1, the J call TRBJ2-1, with TRBD1 as a possible D gene (5 bases). The V gene's germline CDR1 is DFQATT and CDR2 SNEGSKA (reference sequence). The CDR3 length is 12 residues. As DNA, the CDR3 is TGCAGCGGCAGGGCTAGCTACAATGAGCAGTTCTTC. This encodes CSGRASYNEQFF.

This clonotype was seen at least ten times. CDR3 bases: TGTGCTAGTGGTTGGGACAACGTAAATGAGCAGTTCTTC. Its translation is CASGWDNVNEQFF. V and J are TRBV12-5 and TRBJ2-1; a weak D match, TRBD1 (6 bases). Trimming left V 4 bases short and J 7 bases short, with 11 bases between. CDR1 is LGHNT and CDR2 is FRNRAP in the germline V gene. The CDR3 consists of 13 residues. Looking up the rest from reference TRBV12-5 and TRBJ2-1 gives the full variable domain: DARVTQTPRHKVTEMGQEVTMRCQPILGHNTVFWYRQTMMQGLELLAYFRNRAPLDDSGMPKDRFSAEMPDATLATLKIQPSEPRDSAVYFCASGWDNVNEQFFGPGTRLTVL.

This clonotype showed up many times. The chain combines TRBV6-1 with TRBJ2-2, with 9 bases lining up with TRBD1. CDR3 length equals 16 residues. Germline V gene lookup returns CDR1 MNHNS and CDR2 SASEGT. Germline trimming cut 4 bases from V and 4 bases from J; bases unmatched to any gene: 7. CDR3 sequence (DNA): TGTGCCAGCAGTGGCTGGACAGGGGTTGGCACCGGGGAGCTGTTTTTT. Translation gives CASSGWTGVGTGELFF.

The count of this clonotype is one. V gene TRBV27 combines with J gene TRBJ2-2; 7 bases are shared with TRBD2. The CDR3 sequence is 17 residues long. V was clipped by 4 bases and J by 6 bases; unmatched bases: 14. Germline CDR1 and CDR2: MNHEY and SMNVEV (reference sequence). CDR3 coding DNA: TGTGCCAGCAGTTGTAGACTAGCTTATAACGTGGCCGGGGAGCTGTTTTTT. As protein: CASSCRLAYNVAGELFF.

This clonotype showed up many times. The chain links TRBV20-1 to TRBJ2-3; D call uncertain. Germline V gene sequence: CDR1 DFQATT, CDR2 SNEGSKA (reference sequence). The V end was cut by 0 bases, the J end by 2 bases, with 12 bases between. This CDR3 comprises 15 residues. CDR3 sequence reads: CSARELFSPTDTQYF. The CDR3 nucleotides read TGCAGTGCTAGAGAGTTGTTTTCGCCCACAGATACGCAGTATTTT.

This clonotype was picked up many times. The J gene is TRBJ2-1, the V gene TRBV11-2; 7 bases are shared with TRBD1. V was clipped by 6 bases and J by 0 bases; unmatched bases: 5. The length of the CDR3 is 15 residues. Germline CDR1 and CDR2: SGHAT and FQNNGV. The CDR3 spells CASRIGGSSYNEQFF. DNA of the CDR3: TGTGCCAGCAGGATAGGGGGCAGCTCCTACAATGAGCAGTTCTTC.

V usage is TRBV5-1 and J usage is TRBJ2-5, with D unresolved. Looked up from germline, CDR1 is SGHRS and CDR2 is YFSETQ. The CDR3 totals 13 residues. V was trimmed by 5 bases and J by 3 bases, leaving 11 bases between them. The CDR3 DNA sequence: TGCGCCAGCAGGAGGCAACGAAAAGAGACCCAGTACTTC. Translating it yields CASRRQRKETQYF.

The J gene is TRBJ1-1, the V gene TRBV19; D gene ambiguous. V was trimmed by 3 bases and J by 7 bases, leaving 12 bases between them. CDR3 length: 13 residues. The germline V gene has CDR1 LNHDA and CDR2 SQIVND (reference sequence). CDR3 bases: TGTGCCAGTAGTATTCGGATGTACGGTGAAGCTTTCTTT. Translated: CASSIRMYGEAFF.

The table lists this clonotype with many counts. The J gene is TRBJ2-5, the V gene TRBV6-1; 12 bases fit TRBD1. The J segment lost 4 bases and the V segment lost 7 bases, leaving 4 bases of the junction unmatched. The CDR3 is made up of 14 amino acids. CDR1 MNHNS and CDR2 SASEGT come from the germline V gene. The DNA of the CDR3 is TGTGCCAGCACCCGGGACAGGGGGCGAGAGACCCAGTACTTC. The encoded protein is CASTRDRGRETQYF.

This clonotype was observed a handful of times. The chain uses TRBV24-1 and TRBJ1-2; 8 bases are shared with TRBD1. CDR3 size: 14 residues. V lost 3 bases, J lost 7 bases, and 6 bases stayed unmatched. Germline V gene data show CDR1 as KGHDR and CDR2 as SFDVKD. CDR3 sequence (DNA): TGTGCCACCAGTGATACCAGGACAGGGTTTGGCTACACCTTC. It yields the protein CATSDTRTGFGYTF.

J is TRBJ2-7 and V is TRBV20-1; D is possibly TRBD2 (7 bases). The CDR3 is 16 amino acids. Germline CDR1 is DFQATT and CDR2 is SNEGSKA (reference sequence). Trimming took off 7 bases at V and 5 bases at J, with 27 bases between the two ends. The CDR3 DNA reads TGCAGTGTCGGACAGTGGCGGGAGAAGGGGAGGGACGAGCAGTACTTC. Translated: CSVGQWREKGRDEQYF.

This clonotype was detected a few times. The chain has TRBV7-6 and TRBJ2-7; D not resolved. Trimming removed 5 bases from V and 1 base from J, with 12 bases in between. The CDR3 extends over 14 amino acids. Germline V gene lookup returns CDR1 SGHVS and CDR2 FNYEAQ. CDR3 DNA: TGTGCCAGCAGCCCTGCCGTACAGTCCTACGAGCAGTACTTC. The encoded protein is CASSPAVQSYEQYF.

This clonotype is a singleton in its sample. This could be a read error, since a much larger clone is one nucleotide away. The V call is TRBV6-1, the J call TRBJ2-5; possibly TRBD1 or TRBD2 for D (5 bases each). V was cut by 7 bases and J by 0 bases, with 15 bases left in between. Per the germline V gene, CDR1 is MNHNS and CDR2 is SASEGT. The CDR3 is 15 amino acids. This CDR3 is CASIARGGHQETQYF. CDR3 bases: TGTGCCAGCATTGCGAGGGGTGGGCACCAAGAGACCCAGTACTTC.

In its sample, this clonotype was seen many times. V is TRBV5-1 and J is TRBJ1-6; 9 nucleotides agree with TRBD1. The CDR3 sequence is 15 residues long. CDR1 is SGHRS and CDR2 is YFSETQ in the germline V gene. Trimming cost V 4 bases and J 10 bases; bases outside gene matches: 9. This chain's CDR3 is CASSLRTGAESPLHF. DNA for the CDR3: TGCGCCAGCAGCCTACGGACAGGGGCGGAATCACCCCTCCACTTT.

This clonotype was observed at least ten times. The chain uses TRBV7-8 and TRBJ1-1, with D perhaps TRBD1 (6 bases). The CDR3 covers 14 residues. CDR1 is SGHVS and CDR2 is FQNEAQ in the germline V gene. Trimming left V 3 bases short and J 1 base short, with 9 bases between. CDR3 loop: CASSFRDKNTEAFF. CDR3 DNA sequence: TGTGCCAGCAGCTTCAGGGACAAGAACACTGAAGCTTTCTTT.

This clonotype has ten or more counts. The gene calls are TRBV28 and TRBJ1-2; D may be TRBD1 (6 bases). Germline V gene sequence: CDR1 MDHEN, CDR2 SYDVKM. This CDR3 comprises 14 residues. V lost 4 bases to trimming and J lost 2 bases, with 11 bases between them. CDR3 residues: CASSSGGRNYGYTF. CDR3 DNA sequence: TGTGCCAGCAGTTCCGGGGGGCGCAACTATGGCTACACCTTC.

V is TRBV20-1 and J is TRBJ1-6; possibly TRBD1 for D (6 bases). Deletions cut 3 bases from V and 10 bases from J, with 13 bases between. The CDR3 is 13 residues long. Germline-derived CDR1 and CDR2 are DFQATT and SNEGSKA (reference sequence). CDR3 protein: CSARRTVQSPLHF. The CDR3 region has the DNA TGCAGTGCTAGGAGGACAGTGCAATCACCCCTCCACTTT.

The chain employs TRBV14 and TRBJ2-7; maybe TRBD1 (6 bases). V gave up 2 bases and J gave up 4 bases, with 18 bases separating them. Germline values: CDR1 SGHDN, CDR2 FVKESK. This CDR3 spans 16 amino acids. CDR3 coding DNA: TGTGCCAGCAGCCAACGTACCTTCAGGGGTGGGTACGAGCAGTACTTC. This encodes CASSQRTFRGGYEQYF.

This clonotype turned up a few times. At one end the junction does not follow the germline gene, possibly because of a read error. The chain combines TRBV5-1 with TRBJ2-6, with 8 bases matching TRBD1. Germline CDR1 reads SGHRS; CDR2 reads YFSETQ. The CDR3 contains 13 residues. CDR3 protein: CASSITGGNVLTF. CDR3 bases: TGCGCCAGCAGCATAACAGGGGGCAACGTCCTGACTTTC.

V and J are TRBV3-1 and TRBJ1-4, with D hard to call. Germline CDR1 is LGHDT and CDR2 is YNNKEL (reference sequence). The V gene lost 0 bases and the J gene lost 10 bases, with 9 bases spanning the gap. This CDR3 has 13 amino acids. The CDR3 protein is CASSQDGALKLFF. The CDR3 DNA follows: TGTGCCAGCAGCCAAGATGGTGCTCTAAAACTGTTTTTT.

This clonotype was detected many times. The chain carries TRBV3-1 and TRBJ1-2; D is possibly TRBD1 (6 bases). This CDR3 is built from 15 residues. CDR1 and CDR2 (germline): LGHDT, YNNKEL (reference sequence). The V end lost 3 bases, the J end lost 2 bases, and 13 bases lay between the germline ends. CDR3 in DNA: TGTGCCAGCAGCCAGTTCCGGGACACCAACTATGGCTACACCTTC. It yields the protein CASSQFRDTNYGYTF.

This clonotype has a handful of counts. V and J are TRBV5-1 and TRBJ1-2; D gene ambiguous. The CDR3 consists of 13 residues. Trimming left V 3 bases short and J 3 bases short, with 9 bases between. Germline V CDR1 and CDR2: SGHRS, YFSETQ. As DNA, the CDR3 is TGCGCCAGCAGCTATGACACCGACTATGGCTACACCTTC. Translated, it gives CASSYDTDYGYTF.

This clonotype was found many times. V is TRBV2 and J is TRBJ2-5, with TRBD1 as a possible D gene (6 bases). The V end lost 5 bases, the J end lost 2 bases, and 12 bases lay between the germline ends. This CDR3 has 14 amino acids. From germline, CDR1 is SNHLY and CDR2 FYNNEI. As DNA, the CDR3 is TGTGCCAGCAGTCGACAGGAGAGACAAGAGACCCAGTACTTC. It translates to CASSRQERQETQYF.

This chain joins TRBV20-1 and TRBJ1-1; perhaps TRBD1 as D (5 bases). Between the trimmed V and J ends, which lost 6 bases and 0 bases, there was a span of 14 bases. The CDR3 sequence is 14 residues long. Germline V gives CDR1 DFQATT, CDR2 SNEGSKA (reference sequence). The CDR3 nucleotides are TGCAGTGCCCTGGGACGTATCATGAACACTGAAGCTTTCTTT. It yields the protein CSALGRIMNTEAFF.

This clonotype was seen ten or more times. The chain recombines TRBV28 with TRBJ2-7; no clear D. This CDR3 spans 15 amino acids. V was trimmed by 2 bases and J by 5 bases, leaving 16 bases between them. Germline assignment: CDR1 MDHEN and CDR2 SYDVKM. DNA of the CDR3: TGTGCCAGCAGTTTACGGGTCCTCCTAAGGCACGAGCAGTACTTC. It yields the protein CASSLRVLLRHEQYF.

A note on this clonotype: The junction departs from germline at one end; a sequencing error may be responsible. This chain joins TRBV19 and TRBJ2-1; D call uncertain. This CDR3 has 11 residues. Per germline, CDR1 LNHDA and CDR2 SQIVND (reference sequence). This CDR3 reads CSSSSVGEQFF. The CDR3 nucleotides read TGTTCCAGTAGCTCAGTTGGTGAGCAGTTCTTC.

This clonotype was found many times. The genes are TRBV7-8 and TRBJ2-1; 14 bases are shared with TRBD2. V was pared by 5 bases and J by 7 bases, with 16 bases of the junction left unmatched. This CDR3 is 19 amino acids long. The germline CDR1 and CDR2 sequences are SGHVS and FQNEAQ. The CDR3 DNA reads as TGTGCCAGCAGCACCTCGTATAAGCTGACTAGCGGGGGGGCGAATGAGCAGTTCTTC. Translation gives CASSTSYKLTSGGANEQFF.

The table lists this clonotype with many counts. The chain combines TRBV6-1 with TRBJ1-5; TRBD1 matches 10 bases. CDR3 size: 16 residues. The J segment lost 4 bases and the V segment lost 4 bases, leaving 7 bases of the junction unmatched. In germline, CDR1 is MNHNS, CDR2 SASEGT. CDR3 in DNA: TGTGCCAGCAGTGCGAGGGACAGGGGATTGAATCAGCCCCAGCATTTT. This sequence encodes CASSARDRGLNQPQHF.

The chain uses TRBV6-1 and TRBJ2-1; no clear D. CDR3 size: 16 residues. V shed 5 bases and J shed 1 base, with 15 bases lying between them. Germline lookup yields CDR1 MNHNS and CDR2 SASEGT. The CDR3: CASSYAAYGSYNEQFF. The DNA for the CDR3 is TGTGCCAGCAGTTATGCGGCTTATGGTTCCTACAATGAGCAGTTCTTC.

V usage is TRBV7-2 and J usage is TRBJ2-3; D not certain. The CDR3 consists of 11 residues. Trimming removed 3 bases at V and 6 bases at J, with 4 bases between. From germline, CDR1 is SGHTA and CDR2 FQGNSA. CDR3 DNA: TGTGCCAGCAGCTTTGTCGATACGCAGTATTTT. This encodes CASSFVDTQYF.

This clonotype was recorded many times. J is TRBJ2-1 and V is TRBV29-1, with a possible D match to TRBD2 (6 bases). The ends were cut back, 4 bases at V and 5 bases at J, with 18 bases in the middle. The CDR3 covers 15 residues. In germline, CDR1 is SQVTM, CDR2 ANQGSEA. The CDR3 coding sequence is TGCAGCGTTGCTCGGGCGGGGCGGATTGACAATGAGCAGTTCTTC. Protein product: CSVARAGRIDNEQFF.